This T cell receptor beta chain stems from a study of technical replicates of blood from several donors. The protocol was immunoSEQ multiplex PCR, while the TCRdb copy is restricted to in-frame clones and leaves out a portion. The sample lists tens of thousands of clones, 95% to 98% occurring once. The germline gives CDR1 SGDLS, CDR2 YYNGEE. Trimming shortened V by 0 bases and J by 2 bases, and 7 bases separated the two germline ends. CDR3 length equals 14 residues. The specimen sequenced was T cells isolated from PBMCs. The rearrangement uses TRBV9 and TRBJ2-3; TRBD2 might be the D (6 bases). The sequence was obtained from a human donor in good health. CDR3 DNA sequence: TGTGCCAGCAGCGTAGCTAGCGTCACAGATACGCAGTATTTT. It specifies CASSVASVTDTQYF.